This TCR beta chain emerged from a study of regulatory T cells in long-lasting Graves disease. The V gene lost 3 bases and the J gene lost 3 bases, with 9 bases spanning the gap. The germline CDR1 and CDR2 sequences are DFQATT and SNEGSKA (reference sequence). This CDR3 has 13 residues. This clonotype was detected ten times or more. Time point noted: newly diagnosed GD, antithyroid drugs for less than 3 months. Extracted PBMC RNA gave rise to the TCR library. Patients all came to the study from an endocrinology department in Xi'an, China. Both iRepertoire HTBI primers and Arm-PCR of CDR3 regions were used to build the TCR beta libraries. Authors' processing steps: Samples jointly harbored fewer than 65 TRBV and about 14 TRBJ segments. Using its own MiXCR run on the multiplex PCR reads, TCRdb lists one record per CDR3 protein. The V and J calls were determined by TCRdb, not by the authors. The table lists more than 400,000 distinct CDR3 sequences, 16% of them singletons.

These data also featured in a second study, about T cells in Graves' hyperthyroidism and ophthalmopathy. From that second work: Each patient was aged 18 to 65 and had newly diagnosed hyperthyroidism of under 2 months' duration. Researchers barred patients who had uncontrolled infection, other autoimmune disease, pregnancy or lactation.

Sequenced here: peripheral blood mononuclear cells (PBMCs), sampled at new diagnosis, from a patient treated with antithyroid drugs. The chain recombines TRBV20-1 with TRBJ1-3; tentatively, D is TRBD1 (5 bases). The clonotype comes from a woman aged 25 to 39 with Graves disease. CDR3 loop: CSASPGRGNTIYF. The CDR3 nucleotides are TGCAGTGCTAGTCCGGGACGTGGAAACACCATATATTTT.